A selection of T cell receptor beta chains follows, all from one sample in a study of blood T cells in healthy people across ages. TCRdb analysed the 5' RACE reads with MiXCR anew, one entry per CDR3 protein. The sample lists about 780,000 distinct CDR3 sequences, about 46% occurring once. The sequenced sample consisted of blood. Receptors originate from an elderly man in good health. The CDR3 runs from the conserved cysteine through the conserved F or W. D genes are given only for firm matches. Clone size is not always given. Where it is, it says once, few, many or a class for expanded clones.

>NA|TRBV30|TRBJ1-1|TRBD1
TGTGCCTGGAGTGAGGGACAGCACACTGAAGCTTTCTTT
CAWSEGQHTEAFF
>NA|TRBV9|TRBJ2-7|NA
TGTGCCAGCAGCGCGAGTTCGAAGTCCTACGAGCAGTACTTC
CASSASSKSYEQYF
>NA|TRBV12-3/TRBV12-4|TRBJ2-7|NA
TGTGCCAGCAGTTTACACTACTCCTACGAGCAGTACTTC
CASSLHYSYEQYF
>NA|TRBV7-8|TRBJ2-3|TRBD2
TGTGCCAGCAGCTCTCCGGGACTAGCGGGAGGGAGCACAGATACGCAGTATTTT
CASSSPGLAGGSTDTQYF
>NA|TRBV29-1|TRBJ2-5|NA
TGCAGCACGAGGACAGTTGGACAAGGGACCCAGTACTTC
CSTRTVGQGTQYF
>NA|TRBV2|TRBJ2-3|NA
TGTGCCAGCATAAGAGGGATAAACCGAGACACAGATACGCAGTATTTT
CASIRGINRDTDTQYF
>many|TRBV7-8|TRBJ2-5|NA
TGTGCCAGCAGCTTTGGGCAAGAGACCCAGTACTTC
CASSFGQETQYF
>NA|TRBV10-3|TRBJ2-1|NA
TGTGCCATCAGCCCCAGAGTTTACAATGAGCAGTTCTTC
CAISPRVYNEQFF
>few|TRBV5-1|TRBJ2-3|NA
TGCGCCAGCAGCGAAATAGATACGCAGTATTTT
CASSEIDTQYF
>few|TRBV30|TRBJ1-1|NA
TGTGCCTGGAGCGCGGTTAGTGAGGAGGGTGAAGCTTTCTTT
CAWSAVSEEGEAFF
>NA|TRBV29-1|TRBJ2-1|NA
TGCAGCGTTGAGAGACAGGGACTTTACAATGAGCAGTTCTTC
CSVERQGLYNEQFF
>few|TRBV9|TRBJ2-5|NA
TGTGCCAGCAGCGTAGCAGGAGATGGTAGGAATGAGCAGTACTTC
CASSVAGDGRNEQYF
>NA|TRBV28|TRBJ2-1|NA
TGTGCCAGCGATAAGGACATCTACAATGAGCAGTTCTTC
CASDKDIYNEQFF
>many|TRBV5-1|TRBJ2-5|TRBD2
TGCGCCAGCAGCCCGGGACTAGCGGAAGAGACCCAGTACTTC
CASSPGLAEETQYF
>NA|TRBV20-1|TRBJ2-5|NA
TGCAGTCCGTACTTGTACCAAGAGACCCAGTACTTC
CSPYLYQETQYF
>many|TRBV7-8|TRBJ2-5|NA
TGTGCCAGCAGCTTAGAAGGTGGAGAGACCCAGTACTTC
CASSLEGGETQYF
>few|TRBV30|TRBJ2-3|NA
TGTGCCTGGAGTGTAAAGGCTGCAGATACGCAGTATTTT
CAWSVKAADTQYF
>many|TRBV20-1|TRBJ1-1|NA
TGCAGTGCTCTCCCCATGCTAGGGGCGGCCACTGAAGCTTTCTTT
CSALPMLGAATEAFF
>once|TRBV20-1|TRBJ2-1|NA
TGCAGTGCATCGTTACGGGCGTTAGCGGACTTCTACAATGAGCAGTTCTTC
CSASLRALADFYNEQFF
>NA|TRBV6-2/TRBV6-3|TRBJ2-5|TRBD1
TGTGCCAGCACTCAACGAGGACAGGTGGGGGAGACCCAGTACTTC
CASTQRGQVGETQYF
>NA|TRBV29-1|TRBJ2-7|NA
TGCAGCGCCGCGGCCGCGTACGAGCAGTACTTC
CSAAAAYEQYF
>NA|TRBV12-3/TRBV12-4|TRBJ2-1|NA
TGTGCCAGCAGTCAAAGAGCCGGGTTGTGGGGTGAGCAGTTCTTC
CASSQRAGLWGEQFF
>once|TRBV7-8|TRBJ2-1|NA
TGTGCCAGCAGGCCAGCCTCGGGGGACAATGAGCAGTTCTTC
CASRPASGDNEQFF
>NA|TRBV5-1|TRBJ1-3|TRBD1
TGCGCCAGCAGCCGACAGGGTCTGGATAGTGGAAACACCATATATTTT
CASSRQGLDSGNTIYF
>many|TRBV3-1|TRBJ1-2|NA
TGTGCCAGCAGCCAAGTTTCTGGGGTAGGCGGCTACACCTTC
CASSQVSGVGGYTF
>NA|TRBV20-1|TRBJ2-7|TRBD2
TGCAGTGCTAGAGTGCCGGTAGCGGGTATTTCCTACGAGCAGTACTTC
CSARVPVAGISYEQYF
>once|TRBV7-2|TRBJ2-1|TRBD1
TGTGCCAGCAGCTTAGTAGAGGGGGCGGGCTCCTACGAGCAGTTCTTC
CASSLVEGAGSYEQFF
>NA|TRBV5-1|TRBJ2-5|NA
TGCGCCAGCAGGGGCGGAGAAGAGCAGTACTTC
CASRGGEEQYF
>NA|TRBV29-1|TRBJ2-5|NA
TGCAGCATTGAACTAGCAAATGAGCAGTACTTC
CSIELANEQYF
>NA|TRBV28|TRBJ2-6|NA
TGTGCCAGCAGATCCGGAGGGCCCTCTGGGGCCAACGTCCTGACTTTC
CASRSGGPSGANVLTF
>NA|TRBV9|TRBJ2-3|NA
TGTGCCAGCAGCTTTCGCGACGGAGCTAGCACAGATACGCAGTATTTT
CASSFRDGASTDTQYF
>NA|TRBV5-1|TRBJ2-7|TRBD2
TGCGCCAGCAGCTTGTCTTTTCTAGCGGGAGTCGGCGAGCAGTACTTC
CASSLSFLAGVGEQYF
>many|TRBV5-1|TRBJ2-7|NA
TGCGCCAGCAGCAGGGACTACGAGCAGTACTTC
CASSRDYEQYF
>NA|TRBV10-2|TRBJ1-1|TRBD1
TGCGCCAGCCTCGGACAGGACACTGAAGCTTTCTTT
CASLGQDTEAFF
>NA|TRBV7-3|TRBJ2-5|NA
TGTGCCAGCAGCTTAGTTACAGGGAGGGTCCAAGAGACCCAGTACTTC
CASSLVTGRVQETQYF